This TCR beta chain was sequenced for a study of radiotherapy plus CTLA-4 blockade in lung cancer. Whole-study context: About a sixth of enrolled patients responded objectively, and roughly 30% had disease control.

Study-wide results and limits: TCR clones of tumor origin grew in blood after radiotherapy plus ipilimumab. With interferon-beta, early dynamics of blood T cell clones were reported to best predict response.

Measured with immunoSEQ multiplex PCR; TCRdb has only the in-frame clones, and not every one. This sample yields about 54,000 clones, of which 65% to 80% are seen a single time; 3.2% belongs to the top ten. As concerns this clone: The antigen is undetermined.

CDR1 is LNHDA, CDR2 SQIVND, per germline (reference sequence). The V segment lost 6 bases and the J segment 6 bases; nucleotides outside the gene matches: 12. The CDR3 length is 15 residues. Focal radiation was given together with CTLA-4 blockade (ipilimumab) to patients with chemo-refractory metastatic non-small-cell lung cancer. This specimen consisted of peripheral blood, obtained from a patient treated with radiotherapy plus ipilimumab. The receptor was isolated from a human donor with non-small cell lung cancer who had a partial response to radiotherapy plus ipilimumab. The rearrangement uses TRBV19 and TRBJ2-3, with 7 bases identical to TRBD2. CDR3 loop: CASRQAGLRSDTQYF. CDR3 in DNA: TGTGCCAGTAGACAAGCGGGGCTACGATCGGATACGCAGTATTTT.